This T cell receptor (beta chain) originates from a study of Ad26.COV2.S vaccination and SARS-CoV-2 variants. Study-wide background: Dosing was one shot or two shots 56 days apart.

For this clone: Its target is not known.

Using immunoSEQ multiplex PCR, the repertoire was profiled, and TCRdb retains in-frame clones only, with some absent. Here the sample spans hundreds of thousands of clones, about 85% being singletons. Study-level findings and limits: Substantial breadth in spike-specific CD8+ and CD4+ T cell responses was reportedly seen after vaccination.

Treatment noted: about 20 received Ad26.COV2.S at low or high dose, single or two shots; 5 received placebo; per-sample allocation not given. Sampling happened 63 days after the first vaccine or placebo injection. The germline CDR1 and CDR2 sequences are KGHDR and SFDVKD. The CDR3 length is 16 residues. V dropped 3 bases and J dropped 5; count of bases not matched to a gene: 9. This chain connects TRBV24-1 to TRBJ2-5, with 9 bases matching TRBD2. This sequence was found in a person aged 18-60 years who received the Ad26.COV2.S COVID-19 vaccine or a placebo. Specimen: peripheral blood, collected in a trial of Ad26.COV2.S vaccine versus placebo. CDR3 nucleotides: TGTGCCACCAGTGATATAGCGGGAGTTTCACCGGAGACCCAGTACTTC. It encodes CATSDIAGVSPETQYF.